Following are 27 T cell receptor beta chains from one sample sequenced in a study of cytomegalovirus exposure and HLA in healthy donors. A multiplex PCR was run with 60 Vbeta primers and 13 Jbeta primers. Here immunoSEQ multiplex PCR was the method, and the copy in TCRdb shows in-frame clones only, minus some. The sample records 100,000 to 150,000 clones, roughly 80% being singletons. Input material: PBMCs. The receptor set was obtained from a female donor in good health and CMV-seronegative.

The gene calls are TRBV27 and TRBJ2-1, with TRBD2 as a possible D gene (6 bases). The V gene lost 5 bases and the J gene lost 2 bases, with 13 bases spanning the gap. Germline V gene lookup returns CDR1 MNHEY and CDR2 SMNVEV (reference sequence). This CDR3 has 15 residues. The CDR3 DNA is TGTGCCAGCAGTCCCCCGGGACTTGCCTACAATGAGCAGTTCTTC. It yields the protein CASSPPGLAYNEQFF.

The V call is TRBV6-1, the J call TRBJ1-1; 11 nucleotides match TRBD1. Germline lookup yields CDR1 MNHNS and CDR2 SASEGT. V was clipped by 5 bases and J by 4 bases; unmatched bases: 6. CDR3 length: 15 amino acids. CDR3 coding DNA: TGTGCCAGCAGTCTTATGGGACAGGGGGTCACTGAAGCTTTCTTT. It translates to CASSLMGQGVTEAFF.

The sample holds a few counts of this clone. V and J are TRBV2 and TRBJ2-2, with 16 bases that match TRBD2. J gave up 11 bases and V 4 bases, and 16 bases lay outside the gene matches. Germline values: CDR1 SNHLY, CDR2 FYNNEI. The CDR3 length is 19 residues. CDR3: CASSGPHRGTSGRVVELFF. CDR3 sequence (DNA): TGTGCCAGCAGTGGCCCGCACAGGGGGACTAGCGGGAGGGTGGTAGAGCTGTTTTTT.

This clone was seen more than once but under ten times. As DNA, the CDR3 is TGTGCCAGCAGCCCCATCACCGGCGAGCAGTACTTC. Its translation is CASSPITGEQYF. This chain uses TRBV7-8 with TRBJ2-7; D uncertain. The CDR3 length is 12 residues. Germline V gives CDR1 SGHVS, CDR2 FQNEAQ. V was pared by 5 bases and J by 6 bases, with 11 bases between.

The V and J genes are TRBV10-3 and TRBJ1-5; no firm D call. V was trimmed by 4 bases and J by 6 bases, leaving 13 bases between them. Germline V gene data show CDR1 as ENHRY and CDR2 as SYGVKD. CDR3 length: 14 residues. CDR3 sequence: CAISGTGAGQPQHF. CDR3 nucleotide sequence: TGTGCCATCAGTGGCACCGGCGCGGGTCAGCCCCAGCATTTT.

The rearrangement links TRBV6-5 to TRBJ1-5, with D tentatively TRBD1 (6 bases). Germline V gives CDR1 MNHEY, CDR2 SVGAGI. Between the trimmed V and J ends, which lost 10 bases and 3 bases, there was a span of 10 bases. The CDR3 covers 12 residues. The CDR3 region has the DNA TGTGCCACCGGGACACCCAATCAGCCCCAGCATTTT. Protein: CATGTPNQPQHF.

This rearrangement joins TRBV27 to TRBJ1-2; 7 nucleotides line up with TRBD1. V lost 5 bases and J lost 4; bases outside the gene matches: 10. This CDR3 spans 15 amino acids. Germline-derived CDR1 and CDR2 are MNHEY and SMNVEV (reference sequence). As DNA, the CDR3 is TGTGCCAGCAGTATCACCGGGACAGACGGCTATGGCTACACCTTC. It specifies CASSITGTDGYGYTF.

The sample holds a few counts of this clone. This chain links TRBV4-3 with TRBJ2-3, with a possible D match to TRBD1 (5 bases). V shed 0 bases and J shed 0 bases, with 10 bases lying between them. From germline, CDR1 is LGHNA and CDR2 YSLEER. This CDR3 is built from 16 residues. CDR3 residues: CASSQDRGTSTDTQYF. The CDR3 nucleotides are TGCGCCAGCAGCCAAGATAGGGGCACGAGCACAGATACGCAGTATTTT.

V is TRBV4-2 and J is TRBJ2-2; TRBD2 matches at 14 bases. In germline, CDR1 is LGHNA, CDR2 YNFKEQ. The CDR3 spans 19 residues. The junction had 7 bases not matched to a gene; V was cut back by 4 bases and J by 0 bases. CDR3 loop: CASSRRLAGGPTNTGELFF. CDR3 nucleotides: TGTGCCAGCAGCCGGAGACTAGCGGGAGGGCCTACGAACACCGGGGAGCTGTTTTTT.

The V gene is TRBV28, the J gene TRBJ1-1; D not resolved. Trimming stripped 2 bases from V and 2 bases from J, with 12 bases between. In germline, CDR1 is MDHEN, CDR2 SYDVKM. The CDR3 totals 15 residues. The CDR3 spells CASSLVAGLNTEAFF. Here the CDR3 DNA reads TGTGCCAGCAGTTTAGTTGCCGGTTTAAACACTGAAGCTTTCTTT.

This chain uses TRBV5-1 with TRBJ2-5; maybe TRBD1 (6 bases). The CDR3 spans 14 residues. Deletions cut 2 bases from V and 2 bases from J, with 10 bases between. CDR1 and CDR2 from the germline V gene are SGHRS and YFSETQ. CDR3 amino acids: CASSFGQTQETQYF. Written as DNA, the CDR3 is TGCGCCAGCAGCTTCGGACAGACGCAAGAGACCCAGTACTTC.

The rearrangement uses TRBV27 and TRBJ2-7; a possible D gene is TRBD1 (6 bases). Between the trimmed V and J ends, which lost 8 bases and 6 bases, there was a span of 17 bases. The CDR3 has 13 amino acids. Germline V gene data show CDR1 as MNHEY and CDR2 as SMNVEV (reference sequence). The CDR3 spells CASHPTGSPEQYF. CDR3 bases: TGTGCCAGCCATCCCACAGGGTCCCCCGAGCAGTACTTC.

The rearrangement links TRBV6-5 to TRBJ2-7; TRBD2 aligns across 13 bases. V lost 6 bases to trimming and J lost 2 bases; unmatched junction nucleotides: 4. Germline V gene data show CDR1 as MNHEY and CDR2 as SVGAGI. The CDR3 is 15 residues long. In nucleotides, the CDR3 is TGTGCCAGCAGCCCCGGACTAGCGGGGGCCTACGAGCAGTACTTC. It yields the protein CASSPGLAGAYEQYF.

V is TRBV29-1 and J is TRBJ1-2; D is unresolved. The V gene's germline CDR1 is SQVTM and CDR2 ANQGSEA. The CDR3 sequence is 13 residues long. Trimming left V 5 bases short and J 4 bases short, with 14 bases between. The CDR3 is CSVLEGNLYGYTF. CDR3 nucleotide sequence: TGCAGCGTTTTGGAGGGTAATCTCTATGGCTACACCTTC.

The CDR3 loop is CASSLGLVYGYTF. CDR3 sequence (DNA): TGTGCCAGCAGCTTAGGCCTAGTCTATGGCTACACCTTC. The chain joins TRBV7-8 to TRBJ1-2; D unresolved. CDR1 is SGHVS and CDR2 is FQNEAQ in the germline V gene. Trimming removed 1 base at V and 4 bases at J, with 7 bases between. The CDR3 runs 13 residues.

This clone has just a few counts. The chain employs TRBV11-3 and TRBJ1-1, with unresolved D. Germline CDR1 and CDR2: SGHNT and YENEEA. Trimming stripped 5 bases from V and 1 base from J, with 8 bases between. This CDR3 region has 13 residues. The CDR3 DNA follows: TGTGCCAGCAGCATCAAGCAGAACACTGAAGCTTTCTTT. This encodes CASSIKQNTEAFF.

The chain is built from TRBV7-3 and TRBJ2-5; possibly TRBD2 for D (6 bases). V lost 5 bases, J lost 5 bases, and 15 bases lay in between. Germline lookup yields CDR1 SGHTA and CDR2 FQGTGA. This CDR3 is built from 14 residues. CDR3 DNA sequence: TGTGCCAGCAGCCTAAGCTCGGGGGTGGAGACCCAGTACTTC. This encodes CASSLSSGVETQYF.

The J gene is TRBJ1-6, the V gene TRBV27, with D possibly matching TRBD1 (5 bases). CDR3 length equals 13 residues. Trimming took off 9 bases at V and 8 bases at J, with 14 bases between the two ends. The germline CDR1 and CDR2 sequences are MNHEY and SMNVEV (reference sequence). The CDR3 nucleotides read TGTGCCAGTTCTCGGGGGAGGGATTCACCCCTCCACTTT. Translation gives CASSRGRDSPLHF.

This chain joins TRBV4-3 and TRBJ1-4; D uncertain. Germline assignment: CDR1 LGHNA and CDR2 YSLEER. The CDR3 covers 17 residues. The ends were cut back, 1 base at V and 2 bases at J, with 14 bases in the middle. In nucleotides, the CDR3 is TGCGCCAGCAGCCAAGCCTCACTGGAGGCTACTAATGAAAAACTGTTTTTT. This translates into CASSQASLEATNEKLFF.

This sequence joins TRBV4-2 and TRBJ2-7, with TRBD1 matching over 7 bases. The germline V gene encodes CDR1 LGHNA and CDR2 YNFKEQ. J was trimmed by 4 bases and V by 5 bases; bases with no gene match: 8. CDR3 size: 14 residues. CDR3: CASSYRTGEYEQYF. CDR3 coding DNA: TGTGCCAGCAGCTACAGGACAGGAGAGTACGAGCAGTACTTC.

The table lists this clone with a few counts. The chain couples TRBV10-3 to TRBJ2-7; possible D gene TRBD1, 6 bases. This CDR3 region has 16 residues. Looked up from germline, CDR1 is ENHRY and CDR2 is SYGVKD. The ends were cut back, 3 bases at V and 2 bases at J, with 17 bases in the middle. The CDR3 DNA reads as TGTGCCATCAGTGAAAAGGAACTTGCAGGGGCCTACGAGCAGTACTTC. Its translation: CAISEKELAGAYEQYF.

V usage is TRBV4-2 and J usage is TRBJ2-1; no definite D call. There are 17 residues in the CDR3. V lost 1 base and J 0 bases, leaving 13 bases between the germline ends. From germline, CDR1 is LGHNA and CDR2 YNFKEQ. CDR3 residues: CASSQVGAASSYNEQFF. In nucleotides, the CDR3 is TGTGCCAGCAGCCAAGTTGGAGCCGCTAGCTCCTACAATGAGCAGTTCTTC.

The CDR3 reads CASSSGHEAFF. CDR3 DNA sequence: TGTGCCAGCAGCTCCGGACATGAAGCTTTCTTT. The rearrangement links TRBV11-2 to TRBJ1-1, with D possibly TRBD1 on 5 matching bases. The CDR3 is 11 amino acids. The ends were cut back, 4 bases at V and 7 bases at J, with 7 bases in the middle. Germline V lookup: CDR1 SGHAT, CDR2 FQNNGV. The full variable domain, its missing parts supplied by reference TRBV11-2 and TRBJ1-1, is EAGVAQSPRYKIIEKRQSVAFWCNPISGHATLYWYQQILGQGPKLLIQFQNNGVVDDSQLPKDRFSAERLKGVDSTLKIQPAKLEDSAVYLCASSSGHEAFFGQGTRLTVV.

J is TRBJ2-7 and V is TRBV5-1; TRBD1 aligns across 9 bases. CDR1 and CDR2 from the germline V gene are SGHRS and YFSETQ. The CDR3 runs to 15 residues. The V gene end was trimmed by 5 bases and the J gene end by 0 bases; junction bases not matched to a gene: 6. The DNA for the CDR3 is TGCGCCAGCAGACGCGGACAGGGGAGCTCCTACGAGCAGTACTTC. It encodes CASRRGQGSSYEQYF. Full variable domain (remainder filled in from reference TRBV5-1 and TRBJ2-7): KAGVTQTPRYLIKTRGQQVTLSCSPISGHRSVSWYQQTPGQGLQFLFEYFSETQRNKGNFPGRFSGRQFSNSRSEMNVSTLELGDSALYLCASRRGQGSSYEQYFGPGTRLTVT.

This clone was seen more than once but under ten times. The chain carries TRBV5-4 and TRBJ1-6, with a possible D match to TRBD1 (6 bases). This CDR3 has 15 amino acids. Germline V gene sequence: CDR1 SGHNT, CDR2 YYREEE (reference sequence). V shed 4 bases and J shed 0 bases, with 8 bases lying between them. The CDR3 bases are TGTGCCAGCAGCGTGGACAGCTCCTATAATTCACCCCTCCACTTT. Its protein is CASSVDSSYNSPLHF.

The chain combines TRBV6-4 with TRBJ2-7; 7 bases agree with TRBD1. The germline CDR1 and CDR2 sequences are MRHNA and SNTAGT. CDR3 length: 15 amino acids. Germline trimming cut 4 bases from V and 5 bases from J; bases unmatched to any gene: 11. DNA for the CDR3: TGTGCCAGCAGTGTTTCCAACAGGGGTGGACACGAGCAGTACTTC. Protein sequence: CASSVSNRGGHEQYF.

The chain has TRBV7-2 and TRBJ2-7, with 8 nucleotides matching TRBD2. CDR3 length: 17 amino acids. Trimming cost V 5 bases and J 2 bases; bases outside gene matches: 14. The germline V gene encodes CDR1 SGHTA and CDR2 FQGNSA. The CDR3 here is CASSRGLAGSVPYEQYF. In DNA form, the CDR3 reads TGTGCCAGCAGCCGGGGGTTAGCGGGATCGGTGCCCTACGAGCAGTACTTC.